This TCR beta chain was recovered during a study of early T cells in non-severe SARS-CoV-2 infection. One entry per CDR3 protein results from TCRdb running MiXCR on the 5' RACE reads. Of fewer than 120,000 distinct CDR3 sequences in the sample, roughly 12% were seen once. Germline V CDR1 and CDR2: SGHAT, FQNNGV. The CDR3 length is 15 residues. Trimming shortened V by 6 bases and J by 2 bases, and 15 bases separated the two germline ends. Ten or more counts support this clonotype. The sequence came from an adult who was a healthcare worker with PCR-confirmed SARS-CoV-2 infection or an uninfected control (not recorded which). Sequenced material: whole blood, taken at baseline. The rearrangement joins TRBV11-2 to TRBJ2-3; D is perhaps TRBD1 (6 bases). The CDR3, as DNA: TGTGCCAGCAGTTACCTGGACAGTGACACAGATACGCAGTATTTT. Translation gives CASSYLDSDTDTQYF.